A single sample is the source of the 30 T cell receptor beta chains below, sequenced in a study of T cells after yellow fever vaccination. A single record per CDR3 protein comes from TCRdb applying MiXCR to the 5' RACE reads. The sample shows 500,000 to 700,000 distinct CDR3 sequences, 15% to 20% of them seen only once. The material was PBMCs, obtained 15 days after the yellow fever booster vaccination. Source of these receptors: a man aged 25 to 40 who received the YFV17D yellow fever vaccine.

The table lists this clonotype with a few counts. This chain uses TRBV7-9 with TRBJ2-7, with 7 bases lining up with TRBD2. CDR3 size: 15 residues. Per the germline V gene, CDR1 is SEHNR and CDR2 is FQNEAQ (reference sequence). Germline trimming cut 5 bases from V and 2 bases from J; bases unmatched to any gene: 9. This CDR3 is CASSLSSGMTYEQYF. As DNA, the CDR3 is TGTGCCAGCAGCCTATCTAGCGGCATGACCTACGAGCAGTACTTC. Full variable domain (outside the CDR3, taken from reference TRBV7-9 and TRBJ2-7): DTGVSQNPRHKITKRGQNVTFRCDPISEHNRLYWYRQTLGQGPEFLTYFQNEAQLEKSRLLSDRFSAERPKGSFSTLEIQRTEQGDSAMYLCASSLSSGMTYEQYFGPGTRLTVT.

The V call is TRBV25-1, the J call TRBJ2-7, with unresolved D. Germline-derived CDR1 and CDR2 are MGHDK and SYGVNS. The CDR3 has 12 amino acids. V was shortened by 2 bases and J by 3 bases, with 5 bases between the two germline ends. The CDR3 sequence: CASSEVYYEQYF. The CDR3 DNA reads TGTGCCAGCAGTGAAGTTTACTACGAGCAGTACTTC.

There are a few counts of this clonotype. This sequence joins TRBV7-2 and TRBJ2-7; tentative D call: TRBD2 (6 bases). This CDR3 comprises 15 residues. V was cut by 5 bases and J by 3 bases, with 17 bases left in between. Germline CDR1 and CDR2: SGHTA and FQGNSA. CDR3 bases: TGTGCCAGCAGCGTAAGCGGGTTGGGGGACTACGAGCAGTACTTC. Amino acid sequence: CASSVSGLGDYEQYF.

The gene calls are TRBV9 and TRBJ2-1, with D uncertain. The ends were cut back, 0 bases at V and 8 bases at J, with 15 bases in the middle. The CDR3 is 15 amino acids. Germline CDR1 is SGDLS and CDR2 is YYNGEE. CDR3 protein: CASSVATAPPDEQFF. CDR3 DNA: TGTGCCAGCAGCGTAGCTACCGCCCCCCCTGATGAGCAGTTCTTC.

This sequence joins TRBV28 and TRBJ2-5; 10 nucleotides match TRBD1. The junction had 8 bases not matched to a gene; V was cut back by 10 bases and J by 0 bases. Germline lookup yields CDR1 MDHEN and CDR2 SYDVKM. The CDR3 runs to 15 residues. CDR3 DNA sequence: TGTGCCATACAGGAGGGGACAGGGGACCAAGAGACCCAGTACTTC. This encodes CAIQEGTGDQETQYF.

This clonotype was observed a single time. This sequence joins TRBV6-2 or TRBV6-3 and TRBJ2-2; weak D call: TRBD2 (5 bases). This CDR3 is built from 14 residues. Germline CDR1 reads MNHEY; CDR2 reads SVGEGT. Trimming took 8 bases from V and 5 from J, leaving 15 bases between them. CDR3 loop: CASQYSPGTGELFF. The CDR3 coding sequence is TGTGCCAGCCAATACTCCCCGGGAACCGGGGAGCTGTTTTTT.

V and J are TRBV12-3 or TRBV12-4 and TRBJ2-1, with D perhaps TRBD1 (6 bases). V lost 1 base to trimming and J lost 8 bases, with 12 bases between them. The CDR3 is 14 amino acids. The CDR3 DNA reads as TGTGCCAGCAGTTTAGACAGGGTAGTCGATGAGCAGTTCTTC. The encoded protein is CASSLDRVVDEQFF.

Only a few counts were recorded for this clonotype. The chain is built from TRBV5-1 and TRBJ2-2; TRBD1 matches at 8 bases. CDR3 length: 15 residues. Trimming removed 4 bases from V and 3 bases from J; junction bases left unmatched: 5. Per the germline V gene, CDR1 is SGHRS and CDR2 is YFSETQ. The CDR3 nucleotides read TGCGCCAGCAGCATTCCGGGACAGGACACCGGGGAGCTGTTTTTT. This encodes CASSIPGQDTGELFF.

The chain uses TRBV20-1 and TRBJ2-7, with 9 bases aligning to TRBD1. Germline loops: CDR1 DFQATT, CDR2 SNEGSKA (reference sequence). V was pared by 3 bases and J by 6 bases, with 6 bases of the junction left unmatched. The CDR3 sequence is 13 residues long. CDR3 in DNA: TGCAGTGCTAGTACGGGACAGGGATCCGAGCAGTACTTC. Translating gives CSASTGQGSEQYF.

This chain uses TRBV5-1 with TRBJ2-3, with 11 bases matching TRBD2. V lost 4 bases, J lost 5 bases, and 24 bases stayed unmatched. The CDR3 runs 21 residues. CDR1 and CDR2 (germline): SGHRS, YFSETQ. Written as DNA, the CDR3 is TGCGCCAGCAGCCCCCTGTTCGGGACTAGCGGCGTAAGGGAAGCGGGAGATACGCAGTATTTT. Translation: CASSPLFGTSGVREAGDTQYF. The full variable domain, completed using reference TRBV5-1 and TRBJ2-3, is KAGVTQTPRYLIKTRGQQVTLSCSPISGHRSVSWYQQTPGQGLQFLFEYFSETQRNKGNFPGRFSGRQFSNSRSEMNVSTLELGDSALYLCASSPLFGTSGVREAGDTQYFGPGTRLTVL.

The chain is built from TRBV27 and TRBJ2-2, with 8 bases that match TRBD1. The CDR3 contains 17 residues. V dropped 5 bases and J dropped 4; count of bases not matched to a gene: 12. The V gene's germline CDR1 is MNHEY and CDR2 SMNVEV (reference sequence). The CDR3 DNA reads TGTGCCAGCAGTCGAACCCCCGGGACAGGTCCCACCGGGGAGCTGTTTTTT. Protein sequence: CASSRTPGTGPTGELFF.

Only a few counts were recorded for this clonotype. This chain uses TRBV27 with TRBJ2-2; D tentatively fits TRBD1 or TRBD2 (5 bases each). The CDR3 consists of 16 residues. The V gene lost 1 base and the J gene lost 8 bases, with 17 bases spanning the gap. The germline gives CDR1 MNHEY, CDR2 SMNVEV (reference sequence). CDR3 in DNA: TGTGCCAGCAGTTTATTAATTGGGACCGAAAGTGGGGAGCTGTTTTTT. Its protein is CASSLLIGTESGELFF.

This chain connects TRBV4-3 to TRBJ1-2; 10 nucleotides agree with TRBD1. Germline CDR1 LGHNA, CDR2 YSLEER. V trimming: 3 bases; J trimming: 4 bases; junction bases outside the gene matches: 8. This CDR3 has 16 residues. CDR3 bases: TGCGCCAGCAGCCATAGGACAGGGGGGCTAGGCTATGGCTACACCTTC. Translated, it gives CASSHRTGGLGYGYTF.

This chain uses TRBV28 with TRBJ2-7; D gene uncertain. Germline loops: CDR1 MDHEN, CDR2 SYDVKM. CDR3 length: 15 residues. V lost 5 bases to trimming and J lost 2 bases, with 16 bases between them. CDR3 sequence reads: CASSETEPGPYEQYF. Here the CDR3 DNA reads TGTGCCAGCAGTGAAACAGAACCCGGCCCCTACGAGCAGTACTTC.

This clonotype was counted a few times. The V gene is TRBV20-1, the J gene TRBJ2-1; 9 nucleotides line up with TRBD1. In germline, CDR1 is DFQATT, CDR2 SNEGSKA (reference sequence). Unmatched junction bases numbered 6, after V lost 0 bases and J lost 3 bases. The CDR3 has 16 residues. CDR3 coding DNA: TGCAGTGCTAGAGACCCCGGGACAGGGCTCTACAATGAGCAGTTCTTC. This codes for CSARDPGTGLYNEQFF.

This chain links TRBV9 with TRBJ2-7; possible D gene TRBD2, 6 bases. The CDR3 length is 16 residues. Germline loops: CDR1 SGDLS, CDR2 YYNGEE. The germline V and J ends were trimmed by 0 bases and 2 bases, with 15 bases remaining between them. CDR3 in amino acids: CASSVGGAGGTYEQYF. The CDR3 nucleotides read TGTGCCAGCAGCGTAGGAGGAGCAGGCGGGACCTACGAGCAGTACTTC.

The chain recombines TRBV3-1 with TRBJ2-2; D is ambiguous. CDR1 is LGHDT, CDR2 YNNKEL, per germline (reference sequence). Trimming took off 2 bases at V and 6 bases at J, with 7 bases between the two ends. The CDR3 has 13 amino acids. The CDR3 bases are TGTGCCAGCAGCCAATTCTCAGCCGGGGAGCTGTTTTTT. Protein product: CASSQFSAGELFF.

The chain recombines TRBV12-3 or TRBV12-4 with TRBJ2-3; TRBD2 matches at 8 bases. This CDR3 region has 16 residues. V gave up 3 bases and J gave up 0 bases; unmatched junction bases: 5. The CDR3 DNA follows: TGTGCCAGCAGTTTTGAGGCGGGGGGTAGCACAGATACGCAGTATTTT. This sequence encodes CASSFEAGGSTDTQYF.

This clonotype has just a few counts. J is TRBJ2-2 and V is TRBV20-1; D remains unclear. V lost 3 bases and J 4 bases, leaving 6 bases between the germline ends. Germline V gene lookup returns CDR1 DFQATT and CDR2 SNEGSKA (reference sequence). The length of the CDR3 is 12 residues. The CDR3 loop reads CSARRLTGELFF. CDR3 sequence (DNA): TGCAGTGCTAGGAGGCTCACCGGGGAGCTGTTTTTT.

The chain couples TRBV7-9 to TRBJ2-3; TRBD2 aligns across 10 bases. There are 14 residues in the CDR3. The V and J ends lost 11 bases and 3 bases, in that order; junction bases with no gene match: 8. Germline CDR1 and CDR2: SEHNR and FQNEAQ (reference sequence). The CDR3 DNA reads TGTGCCTGCTCCGGGACTAGCGAGACAGATACGCAGTATTTT. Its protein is CACSGTSETDTQYF.

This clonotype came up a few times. Written as DNA, the CDR3 is TGTGCCAGCAGTAAGGTCCACGAGCAGTACTTC. It encodes CASSKVHEQYF. This chain links TRBV2 with TRBJ2-7; D gene ambiguous. Germline V CDR1 and CDR2: SNHLY, FYNNEI. V lost 5 bases and J 5 bases, leaving 7 bases between the germline ends. CDR3 length: 11 amino acids.

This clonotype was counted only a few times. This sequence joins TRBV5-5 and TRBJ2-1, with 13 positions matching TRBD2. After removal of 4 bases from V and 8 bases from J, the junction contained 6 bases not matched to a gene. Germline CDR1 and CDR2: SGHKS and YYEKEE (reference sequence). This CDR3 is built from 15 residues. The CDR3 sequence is CASSPGTSGIDEQFF. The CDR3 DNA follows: TGTGCCAGCAGCCCCGGGACTAGCGGGATAGATGAGCAGTTCTTC.

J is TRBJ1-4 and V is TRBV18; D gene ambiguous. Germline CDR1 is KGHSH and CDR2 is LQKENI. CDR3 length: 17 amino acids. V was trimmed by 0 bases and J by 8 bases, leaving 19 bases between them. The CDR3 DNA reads TGTGCCAGCTCACCACCCAACGCAGGATGGGGATACGAAAAACTGTTTTTT. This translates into CASSPPNAGWGYEKLFF.

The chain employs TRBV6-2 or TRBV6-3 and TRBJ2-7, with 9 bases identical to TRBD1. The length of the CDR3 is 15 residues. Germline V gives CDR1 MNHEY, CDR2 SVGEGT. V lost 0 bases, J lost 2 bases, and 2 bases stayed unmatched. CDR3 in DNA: TGTGCCAGCAGTTACTCGGACAGGGGCACCTACGAGCAGTACTTC. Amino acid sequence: CASSYSDRGTYEQYF.

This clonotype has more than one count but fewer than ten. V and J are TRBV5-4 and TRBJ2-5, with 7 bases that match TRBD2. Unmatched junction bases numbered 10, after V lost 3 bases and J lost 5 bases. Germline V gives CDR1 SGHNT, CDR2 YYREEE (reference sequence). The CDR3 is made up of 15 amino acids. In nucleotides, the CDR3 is TGTGCCAGCAGCTCGGAGCGGGGCATGGTTGAGACCCAGTACTTC. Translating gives CASSSERGMVETQYF.

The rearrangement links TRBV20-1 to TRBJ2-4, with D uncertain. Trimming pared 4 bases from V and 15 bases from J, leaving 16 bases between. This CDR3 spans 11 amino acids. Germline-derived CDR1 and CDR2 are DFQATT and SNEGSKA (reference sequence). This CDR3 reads CSATAGKLRYF. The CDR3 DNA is TGCAGTGCTACCGCTGGCAAGCTGAGGTACTTC.

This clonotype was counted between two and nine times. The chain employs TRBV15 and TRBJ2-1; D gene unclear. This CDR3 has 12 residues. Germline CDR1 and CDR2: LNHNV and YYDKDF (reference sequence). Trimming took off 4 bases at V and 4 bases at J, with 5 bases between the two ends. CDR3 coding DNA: TGTGCCACCAGCACGCGGTACAATGAGCAGTTCTTC. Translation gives CATSTRYNEQFF.

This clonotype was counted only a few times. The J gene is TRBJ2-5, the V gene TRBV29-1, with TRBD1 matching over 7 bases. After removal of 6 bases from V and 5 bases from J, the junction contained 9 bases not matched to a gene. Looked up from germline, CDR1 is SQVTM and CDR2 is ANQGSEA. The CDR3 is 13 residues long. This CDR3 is CSVAGGIKETQYF. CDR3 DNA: TGCAGCGTGGCAGGGGGTATAAAGGAGACCCAGTACTTC. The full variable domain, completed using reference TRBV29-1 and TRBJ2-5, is SAVISQKPSRDICQRGTSLTIQCQVDSQVTMMFWYRQQPGQSLTLIATANQGSEATYESGFVIDKFPISRPNLTFSTLTVSNMSPEDSSIYLCSVAGGIKETQYFGPGTRLLVL.

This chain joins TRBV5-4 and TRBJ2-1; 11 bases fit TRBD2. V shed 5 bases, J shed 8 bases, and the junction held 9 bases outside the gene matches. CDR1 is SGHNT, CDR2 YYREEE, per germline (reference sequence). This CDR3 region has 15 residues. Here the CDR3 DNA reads TGTGCCAGCAGGGCTGGGACTAGCGGATCCGATGAGCAGTTCTTC. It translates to CASRAGTSGSDEQFF.

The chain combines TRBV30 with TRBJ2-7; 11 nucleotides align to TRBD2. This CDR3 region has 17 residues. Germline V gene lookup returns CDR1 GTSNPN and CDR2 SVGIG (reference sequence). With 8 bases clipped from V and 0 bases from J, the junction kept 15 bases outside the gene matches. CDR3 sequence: CAPKGLAGGSSSYEQYF. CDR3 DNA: TGTGCCCCTAAAGGTCTAGCGGGGGGAAGCAGCTCCTACGAGCAGTACTTC.